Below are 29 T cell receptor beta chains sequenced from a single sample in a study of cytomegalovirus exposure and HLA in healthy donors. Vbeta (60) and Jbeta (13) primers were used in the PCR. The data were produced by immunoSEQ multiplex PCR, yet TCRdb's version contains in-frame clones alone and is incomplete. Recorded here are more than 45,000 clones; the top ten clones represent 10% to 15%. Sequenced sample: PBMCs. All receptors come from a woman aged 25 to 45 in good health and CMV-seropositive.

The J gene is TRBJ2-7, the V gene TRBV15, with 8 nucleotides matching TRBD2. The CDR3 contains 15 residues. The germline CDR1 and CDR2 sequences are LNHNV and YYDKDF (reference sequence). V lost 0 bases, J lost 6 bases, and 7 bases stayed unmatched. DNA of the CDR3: TGTGCCACCAGCAGAGAAGGGACTAGAAGGGCCGAGCAGTACTTC. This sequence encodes CATSREGTRRAEQYF. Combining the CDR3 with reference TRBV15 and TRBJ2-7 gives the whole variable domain DAMVIQNPRYQVTQFGKPVTLSCSQTLNHNVMYWYQQKSSQAPKLLFHYYDKDFNNEADTPDNFQSRRPNTSFCFLDIRSPGLGDTAMYLCATSREGTRRAEQYFGPGTRLTVT.

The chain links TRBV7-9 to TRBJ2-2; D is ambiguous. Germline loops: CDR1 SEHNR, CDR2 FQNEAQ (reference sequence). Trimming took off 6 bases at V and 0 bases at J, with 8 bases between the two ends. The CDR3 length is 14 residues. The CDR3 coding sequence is TGTGCCAGCAGGTTGGAGACGAACACCGGGGAGCTGTTTTTT. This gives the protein CASRLETNTGELFF.

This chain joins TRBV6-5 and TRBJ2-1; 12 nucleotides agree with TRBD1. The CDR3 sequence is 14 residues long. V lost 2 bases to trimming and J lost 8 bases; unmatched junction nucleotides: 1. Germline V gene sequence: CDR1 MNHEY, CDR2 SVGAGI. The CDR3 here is CASSYGTGGDEQFF. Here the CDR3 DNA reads TGTGCCAGCAGTTACGGGACAGGGGGCGATGAGCAGTTCTTC.

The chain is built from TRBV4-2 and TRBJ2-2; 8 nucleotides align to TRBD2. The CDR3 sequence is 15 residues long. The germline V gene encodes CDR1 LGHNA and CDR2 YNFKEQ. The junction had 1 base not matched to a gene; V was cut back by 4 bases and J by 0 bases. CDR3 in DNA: TGTGCCAGCAGCCCTAGCGGGTCGAACACCGGGGAGCTGTTTTTT. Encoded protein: CASSPSGSNTGELFF.

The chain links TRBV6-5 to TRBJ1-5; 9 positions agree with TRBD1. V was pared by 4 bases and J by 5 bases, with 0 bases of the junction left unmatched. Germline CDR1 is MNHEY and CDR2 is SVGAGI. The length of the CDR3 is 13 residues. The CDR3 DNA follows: TGTGCCAGCAGTTGGACAGGGGATCAGCCCCAGCATTTT. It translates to CASSWTGDQPQHF.

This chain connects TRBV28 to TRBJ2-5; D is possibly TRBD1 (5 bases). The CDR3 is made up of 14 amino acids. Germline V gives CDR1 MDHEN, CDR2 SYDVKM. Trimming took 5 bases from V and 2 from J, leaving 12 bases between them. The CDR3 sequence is CASSPKTVQETQYF. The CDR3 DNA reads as TGTGCCAGCAGTCCGAAGACAGTTCAAGAGACCCAGTACTTC.

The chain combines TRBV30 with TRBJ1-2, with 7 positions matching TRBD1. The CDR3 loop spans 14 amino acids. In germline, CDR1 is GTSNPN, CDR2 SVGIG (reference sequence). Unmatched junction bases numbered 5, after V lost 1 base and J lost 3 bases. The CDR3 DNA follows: TGTGCCTGGAGTGCGGGACAGCAGTACTATGGCTACACCTTC. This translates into CAWSAGQQYYGYTF.

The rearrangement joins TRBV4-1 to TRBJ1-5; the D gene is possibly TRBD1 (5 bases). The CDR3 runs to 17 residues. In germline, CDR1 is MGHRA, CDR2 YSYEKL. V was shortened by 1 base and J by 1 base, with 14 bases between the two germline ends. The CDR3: CASSQALQGKSNQPQHF. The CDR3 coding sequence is TGCGCCAGCAGCCAAGCTCTCCAGGGAAAAAGCAATCAGCCCCAGCATTTT.

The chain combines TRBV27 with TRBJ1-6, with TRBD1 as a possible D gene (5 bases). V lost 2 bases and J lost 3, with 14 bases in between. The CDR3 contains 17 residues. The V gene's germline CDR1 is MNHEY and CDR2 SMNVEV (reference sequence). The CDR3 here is CASSLGAGRVYNSPLHF. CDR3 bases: TGTGCCAGCAGTTTAGGGGCAGGGAGGGTCTATAATTCACCCCTCCACTTT.

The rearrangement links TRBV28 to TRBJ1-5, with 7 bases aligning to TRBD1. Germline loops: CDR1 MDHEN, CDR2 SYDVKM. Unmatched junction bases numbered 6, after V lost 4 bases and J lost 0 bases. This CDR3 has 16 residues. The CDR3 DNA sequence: TGTGCCAGCAGTTCGGGGACAGAGTATAGCAATCAGCCCCAGCATTTT. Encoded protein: CASSSGTEYSNQPQHF. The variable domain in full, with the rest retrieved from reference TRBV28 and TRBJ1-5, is DVKVTQSSRYLVKRTGEKVFLECVQDMDHENMFWYRQDPGLGLRLIYFSYDVKMKEKGDIPEGYSVSREKKERFSLILESASTNQTSMYLCASSSGTEYSNQPQHFGDGTRLSIL.

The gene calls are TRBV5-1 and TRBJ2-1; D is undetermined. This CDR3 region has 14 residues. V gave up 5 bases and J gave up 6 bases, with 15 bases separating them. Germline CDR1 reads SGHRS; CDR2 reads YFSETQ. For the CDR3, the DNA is TGCGCCAGCAGGGCTAGTACGGCCGCCAATGAGCAGTTCTTC. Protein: CASRASTAANEQFF.

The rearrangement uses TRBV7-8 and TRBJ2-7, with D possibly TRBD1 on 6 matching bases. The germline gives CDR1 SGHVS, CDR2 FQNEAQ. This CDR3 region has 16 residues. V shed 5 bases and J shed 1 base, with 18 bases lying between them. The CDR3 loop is CASSVQGPLSSYEQYF. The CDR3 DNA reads TGTGCCAGCAGCGTACAGGGACCACTTTCATCCTACGAGCAGTACTTC. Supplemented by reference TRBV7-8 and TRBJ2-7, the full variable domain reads GAGVSQSPRYKVAKRGQDVALRCDPISGHVSLFWYQQALGQGPEFLTYFQNEAQLDKSGLPSDRFFAERPEGSVSTLKIQRTQQEDSAVYLCASSVQGPLSSYEQYFGPGTRLTVT.

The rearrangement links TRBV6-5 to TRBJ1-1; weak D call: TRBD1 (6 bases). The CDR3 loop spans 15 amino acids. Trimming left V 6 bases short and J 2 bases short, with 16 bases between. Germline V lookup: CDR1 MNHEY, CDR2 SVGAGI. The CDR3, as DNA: TGTGCCAGCAGCCCCTGGCAGGGGATAAACACTGAAGCTTTCTTT. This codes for CASSPWQGINTEAFF.

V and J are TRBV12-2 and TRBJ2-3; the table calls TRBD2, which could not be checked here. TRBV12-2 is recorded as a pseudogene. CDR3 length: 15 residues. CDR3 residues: CASRLESLAGDTQYF. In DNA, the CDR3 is TGTGCAAGTCGCTTAGAATCCCTGGCGGGAGATACGCAGTATTTT.

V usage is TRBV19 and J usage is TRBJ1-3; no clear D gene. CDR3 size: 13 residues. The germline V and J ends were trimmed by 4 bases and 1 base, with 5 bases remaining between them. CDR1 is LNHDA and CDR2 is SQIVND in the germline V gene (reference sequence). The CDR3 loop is CASSTTSGNTIYF. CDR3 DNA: TGTGCCAGTAGTACCACATCTGGAAACACCATATATTTT.

The CDR3 here is CASRPGQAFYNEQFF. The CDR3, as DNA: TGTGCCAGCAGACCGGGACAGGCTTTCTACAATGAGCAGTTCTTC. This chain joins TRBV6-5 and TRBJ2-1, with 8 bases aligning to TRBD1. Germline CDR1 MNHEY, CDR2 SVGAGI. Trimming took 6 bases from V and 3 from J; bases not matched to a gene: 7. The CDR3 contains 15 residues.

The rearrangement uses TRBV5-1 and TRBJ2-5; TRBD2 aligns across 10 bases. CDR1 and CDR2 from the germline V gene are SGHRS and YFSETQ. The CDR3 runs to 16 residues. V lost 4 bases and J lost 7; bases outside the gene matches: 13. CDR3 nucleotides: TGCGCCAGCAGCCCTGGGGCTAGCGGGGGAACGGGGACCCAGTACTTC. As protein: CASSPGASGGTGTQYF.

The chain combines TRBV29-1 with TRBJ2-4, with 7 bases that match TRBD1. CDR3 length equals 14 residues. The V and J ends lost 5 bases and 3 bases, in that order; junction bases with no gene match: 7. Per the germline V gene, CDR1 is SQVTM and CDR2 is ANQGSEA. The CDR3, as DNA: TGCAGCGTTCCTCAGGGGGTTGGCAAAAACATTCAGTACTTC. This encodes CSVPQGVGKNIQYF.

CDR3 in DNA: TGCAGCGTTAGCGGGCAGATTGATTACAATGAGCAGTTCTTC. The encoded protein is CSVSGQIDYNEQFF. The chain carries TRBV29-1 and TRBJ2-1; D is possibly TRBD2 (6 bases). V was cut by 5 bases and J by 4 bases, with 15 bases left in between. This CDR3 comprises 14 residues. The germline CDR1 and CDR2 sequences are SQVTM and ANQGSEA.

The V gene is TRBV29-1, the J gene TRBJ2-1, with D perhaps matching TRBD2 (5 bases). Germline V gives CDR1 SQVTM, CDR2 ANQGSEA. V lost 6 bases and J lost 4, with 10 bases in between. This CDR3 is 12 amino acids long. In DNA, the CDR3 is TGCAGCGTACACCGGGGATACAATGAGCAGTTCTTC. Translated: CSVHRGYNEQFF.

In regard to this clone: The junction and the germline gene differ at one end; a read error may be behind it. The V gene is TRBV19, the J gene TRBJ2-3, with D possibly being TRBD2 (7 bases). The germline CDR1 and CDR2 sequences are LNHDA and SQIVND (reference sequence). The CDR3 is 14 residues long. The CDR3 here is CASSISREGDKQYF. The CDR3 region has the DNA TGTGCCAGTAGTATATCAAGGGAGGGGGATAAGCAGTATTTT.

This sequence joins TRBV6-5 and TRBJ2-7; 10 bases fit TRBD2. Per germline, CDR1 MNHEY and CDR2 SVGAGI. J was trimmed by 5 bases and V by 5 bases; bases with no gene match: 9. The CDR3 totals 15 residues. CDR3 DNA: TGTGCCAGCAGTCCCCCCCTAGCGGGAGCGAACGAGCAGTACTTC. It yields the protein CASSPPLAGANEQYF.

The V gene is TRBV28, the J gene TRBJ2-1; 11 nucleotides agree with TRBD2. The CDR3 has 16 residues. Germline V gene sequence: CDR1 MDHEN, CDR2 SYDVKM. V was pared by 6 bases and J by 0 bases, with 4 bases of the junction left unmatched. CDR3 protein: CASRGLADTSYNEQFF. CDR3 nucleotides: TGTGCCAGCAGGGGACTAGCGGACACCTCCTACAATGAGCAGTTCTTC.

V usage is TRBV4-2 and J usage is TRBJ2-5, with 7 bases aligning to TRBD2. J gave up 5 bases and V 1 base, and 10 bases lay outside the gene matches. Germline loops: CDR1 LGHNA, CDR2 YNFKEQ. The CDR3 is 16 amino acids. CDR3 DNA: TGTGCCAGCAGCCAAGGACTAGCACGGTTGACGGAGACCCAGTACTTC. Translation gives CASSQGLARLTETQYF.

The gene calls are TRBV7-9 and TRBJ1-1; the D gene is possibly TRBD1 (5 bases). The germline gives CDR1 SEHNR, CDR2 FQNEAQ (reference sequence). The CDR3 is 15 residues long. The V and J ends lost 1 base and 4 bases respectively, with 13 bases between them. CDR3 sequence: CASSLVGSRATEAFF. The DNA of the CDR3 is TGTGCCAGCAGCTTAGTGGGTAGCAGGGCCACTGAAGCTTTCTTT.

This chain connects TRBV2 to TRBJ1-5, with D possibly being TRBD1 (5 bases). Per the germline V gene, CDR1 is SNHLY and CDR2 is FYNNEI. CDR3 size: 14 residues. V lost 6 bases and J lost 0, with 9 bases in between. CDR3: CASRAQASNQPQHF. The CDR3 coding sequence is TGTGCCAGCAGGGCACAGGCTAGCAATCAGCCCCAGCATTTT.

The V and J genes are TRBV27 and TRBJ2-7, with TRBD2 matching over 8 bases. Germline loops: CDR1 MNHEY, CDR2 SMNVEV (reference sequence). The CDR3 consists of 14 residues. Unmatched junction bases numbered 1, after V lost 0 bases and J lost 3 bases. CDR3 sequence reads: CASSLSSGSYEQYF. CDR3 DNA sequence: TGTGCCAGCAGTTTATCAAGCGGGAGCTACGAGCAGTACTTC.

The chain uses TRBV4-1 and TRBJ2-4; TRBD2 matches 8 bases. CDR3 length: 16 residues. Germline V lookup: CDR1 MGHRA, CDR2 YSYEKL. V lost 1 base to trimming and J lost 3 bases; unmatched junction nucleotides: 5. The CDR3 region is CASSQALAEIKNIQYF. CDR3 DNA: TGCGCCAGCAGCCAAGCACTAGCGGAAATCAAAAACATTCAGTACTTC.

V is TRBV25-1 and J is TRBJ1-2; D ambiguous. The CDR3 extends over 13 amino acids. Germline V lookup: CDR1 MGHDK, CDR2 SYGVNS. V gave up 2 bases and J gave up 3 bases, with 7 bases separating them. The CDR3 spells CASSERGDYGYTF. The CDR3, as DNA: TGTGCCAGCAGTGAACGCGGAGACTATGGCTACACCTTC.